This TCR beta chain was obtained from a study of blood T cell repertoires in COVID-19. Clones were read by immunoSEQ multiplex PCR, and TCRdb kept only the in-frame ones, dropping some. The data show 100,000 to 150,000 clones, with about 83% seen just once and 5.9% held by the top ten. Germline V gene data show CDR1 as SGHDT and CDR2 as YYEEEE. V lost 2 bases and J 7 bases, leaving 12 bases between the germline ends. This CDR3 comprises 13 residues. Source material: peripheral blood. The V call is TRBV5-6, the J call TRBJ1-1, with D possibly matching TRBD1 (5 bases). This sequence originates from a man at least 80 years old with active or convalescent COVID-19. The CDR3 coding sequence is TGTGCCAGCAGCTTAGCGACAGCCTTTGAAGCTTTCTTT. This codes for CASSLATAFEAFF.